The present TCR beta chain was sequenced within a study of cytomegalovirus exposure and HLA in healthy donors. Study-wide context: Across around 400 genotyped donors, roughly 80% landed in the Caucasian-associated ancestry cluster.

Notes on the study in general: HLA alleles showed associations with about 17,000 TCR beta sequences in a later analysis, at a 0.05 false discovery rate. Three CMV-associated chains proved CMV antigen-specific in vitro. In a later analysis, TCR beta V- and J-gene trimming showed a link to a missense DCLRE1C variant.

Trimming cost V 3 bases and J 7 bases; bases outside gene matches: 1. The length of the CDR3 is 11 residues. CDR1 and CDR2 (germline): SGDLS, YYNGEE. A multiplex PCR was run with 60 Vbeta primers and 13 Jbeta primers. Assay used: immunoSEQ multiplex PCR; TCRdb lists only in-frame clones, some missing. The sample holds 90,000 to 110,000 clones, under 80% seen once. As to this clone: Its antigen remains unidentified.

The sequence derives from a woman aged 40 to 50 in good health and CMV-seropositive. J is TRBJ2-7 and V is TRBV9; 7 bases map to TRBD2. The sequencing input was PBMCs. CDR3 in DNA: TGTGCCAGCAGCGCGCGGGGGGAGCAGTACTTC. Residues: CASSARGEQYF.